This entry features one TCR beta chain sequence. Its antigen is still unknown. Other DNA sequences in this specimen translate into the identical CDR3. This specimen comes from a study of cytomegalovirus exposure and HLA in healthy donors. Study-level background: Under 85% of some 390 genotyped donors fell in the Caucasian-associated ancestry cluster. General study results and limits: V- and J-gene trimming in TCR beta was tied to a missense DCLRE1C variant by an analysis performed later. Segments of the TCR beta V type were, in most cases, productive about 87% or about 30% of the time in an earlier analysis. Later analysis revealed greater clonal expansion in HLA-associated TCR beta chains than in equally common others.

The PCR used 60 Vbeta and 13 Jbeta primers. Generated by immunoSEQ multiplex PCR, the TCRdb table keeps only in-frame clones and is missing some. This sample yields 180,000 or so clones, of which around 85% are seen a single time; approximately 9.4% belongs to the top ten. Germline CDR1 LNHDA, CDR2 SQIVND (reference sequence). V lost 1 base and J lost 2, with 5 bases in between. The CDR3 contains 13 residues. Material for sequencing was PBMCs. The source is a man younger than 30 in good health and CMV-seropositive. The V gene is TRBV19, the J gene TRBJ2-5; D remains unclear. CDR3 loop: CASSIAGQETQYF. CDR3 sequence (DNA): TGTGCCAGTAGTATAGCAGGTCAAGAGACCCAGTACTTC.